The clone carrying this T cell receptor (beta chain) has just a few counts. Its antigen is currently unknown. CDR3 size: 13 residues. Germline V gives CDR1 SNHLY, CDR2 FYNNEI. Trimming removed 6 bases at V and 8 bases at J, with 13 bases between. RNA transcripts served as template for amplifying TCR beta CDR3 sequences. HTBI primers primed a first-round RT-PCR, and a second-round multiplex PCR followed. TCRdb re-called the multiplex PCR reads with MiXCR, one entry per CDR3 protein. The repertoire includes over 450,000 distinct CDR3 sequences, over 13% of them detected once, and 9.8% sits in the top ten. This record belongs to a study of Graves' ophthalmopathy and Graves' hyperthyroidism. Study summary: Samples of peripheral blood were obtained at initial diagnosis, prior to treatment of any kind.

Study results and limitations: Ophthalmopathy progression was predicted by the model at 60% to 71% sensitivity and 72.22% specificity. Ophthalmopathy and stable hyperthyroidism were discriminated by a 13-signature model, with approximately 88% sensitivity and around 81% specificity.

Uncontrolled infections, pregnancy, lactation or other autoimmune diseases led to patient exclusion. The TCR was taken from a woman under 40 with Graves' ophthalmopathy. The sample consisted of blood. V gene TRBV2 combines with J gene TRBJ2-2; possibly TRBD1 for D (6 bases). The CDR3 region is CASSGQTPGELFF. The CDR3 DNA is TGTGCCAGCAGCGGACAGACCCCGGGGGAGCTGTTTTTT.